A single sample gave rise to the 32 T cell receptor beta chains below, sequenced in a study of CD8+ T cells in alopecia areata. Investigators isolated RNA and reverse transcribed it into cDNA to act as the sequencing template. Clones were sequenced by immunoSEQ multiplex PCR, and TCRdb holds only the in-frame ones, with some missing. The data show 150,000 to 200,000 clones, roughly 50% seen once. This sample's treatment: oral pan-JAK inhibitor, 5-10 mg twice daily. Sequenced material: CD8+ T cells sorted from blood, taken at week 24, from a patient treated with tofacitinib. These receptors originate from a human donor with alopecia areata.

This clone came up a few times. The chain has TRBV13 and TRBJ1-1; a weak D match, TRBD1 (5 bases). Per the germline V gene, CDR1 is PRHDT and CDR2 is FYEKMQ (reference sequence). Trimming cost V 2 bases and J 11 bases, with 18 bases left between them. The CDR3 totals 14 residues. CDR3 DNA: TGTGCCAGCAGCTTAAGTGGGACCGCCACCGGGGCTTTCTTT. The encoded protein is CASSLSGTATGAFF.

The J gene is TRBJ1-1, the V gene TRBV13; TRBD1 might be the D (6 bases). Germline V lookup: CDR1 PRHDT, CDR2 FYEKMQ (reference sequence). V lost 6 bases, J lost 4 bases, and 15 bases lay in between. The CDR3 is 14 residues long. CDR3 amino acids: CASRPGASGTEAFF. CDR3 DNA sequence: TGTGCCAGCAGACCAGGGGCTAGCGGCACTGAAGCTTTCTTT.

The chain recombines TRBV13 with TRBJ1-1, with a tentative D call TRBD1 (6 bases). Between the trimmed V and J ends, which lost 3 bases and 1 base, there was a span of 12 bases. The CDR3 covers 15 residues. Per the germline V gene, CDR1 is PRHDT and CDR2 is FYEKMQ (reference sequence). The CDR3 nucleotides read TGTGCCAGCAGCTTCCGGACAGATCAGAACACTGAAGCTTTCTTT. This sequence encodes CASSFRTDQNTEAFF.

This chain connects TRBV7-9 to TRBJ1-1; D gene unclear. V was pared by 8 bases and J by 0 bases, with 10 bases between. CDR1 and CDR2 from the germline V gene are SEHNR and FQNEAQ (reference sequence). The CDR3 sequence is 13 residues long. The CDR3 protein is CASLPAMNTEAFF. CDR3 bases: TGTGCCAGCCTCCCGGCCATGAACACTGAAGCTTTCTTT. The variable domain in full, with the rest retrieved from reference TRBV7-9 and TRBJ1-1, is DTGVSQNPRHKITKRGQNVTFRCDPISEHNRLYWYRQTLGQGPEFLTYFQNEAQLEKSRLLSDRFSAERPKGSFSTLEIQRTEQGDSAMYLCASLPAMNTEAFFGQGTRLTVV.

The gene calls are TRBV10-3 and TRBJ2-6; D is perhaps TRBD1 (6 bases). CDR3 size: 16 residues. V was pared by 0 bases and J by 4 bases, with 10 bases between. CDR1 is ENHRY, CDR2 SYGVKD, per germline. Written as DNA, the CDR3 is TGTGCCATCAGTGAGTCGCATGGGACAGGGGCCAACGTCCTGACTTTC. The encoded protein is CAISESHGTGANVLTF.

The chain recombines TRBV5-1 with TRBJ1-2; D not certain. Trimming took 0 bases from V and 5 from J, leaving 11 bases between them. CDR3 length: 14 residues. Germline loops: CDR1 SGHRS, CDR2 YFSETQ. This CDR3 reads CASSLDHSGYGYTF. In nucleotides, the CDR3 is TGCGCCAGCAGCTTGGATCATTCAGGTTATGGCTACACCTTC.

The V and J genes are TRBV27 and TRBJ2-5, with 8 positions matching TRBD2. V trimming: 2 bases; J trimming: 3 bases; junction bases outside the gene matches: 8. The germline V gene has CDR1 MNHEY and CDR2 SMNVEV (reference sequence). The CDR3 spans 16 residues. Written as DNA, the CDR3 is TGTGCCAGCAGTTTACGTGCGGGGGGCTGGAAAGAGACCCAGTACTTC. It translates to CASSLRAGGWKETQYF.

The V gene is TRBV2, the J gene TRBJ1-1, with D unresolved. Germline assignment: CDR1 SNHLY and CDR2 FYNNEI. CDR3 length: 11 residues. The V end lost 4 bases, the J end lost 8 bases, and 8 bases lay between the germline ends. The CDR3 DNA follows: TGTGCCAGCAGTGTCGATTGGGAAGCTTTCTTT. Its translation is CASSVDWEAFF.

This chain joins TRBV27 and TRBJ2-3, with D perhaps matching TRBD2 (5 bases). The V gene's germline CDR1 is MNHEY and CDR2 SMNVEV (reference sequence). This CDR3 is 16 amino acids long. V was cut by 4 bases and J by 6 bases, with 20 bases left in between. CDR3 amino acids: CASSWMTNGVEDTQYF. In DNA form, the CDR3 reads TGTGCCAGCAGTTGGATGACTAACGGGGTCGAGGATACGCAGTATTTT.

The V gene is TRBV15, the J gene TRBJ1-5; D may be TRBD1 (5 bases). The germline gives CDR1 LNHNV, CDR2 YYDKDF (reference sequence). This CDR3 contains 18 residues. Trimming took off 5 bases at V and 0 bases at J, with 20 bases between the two ends. The CDR3 region has the DNA TGTGCCACCAGCTCCCGGCAGCCGAGGGACTATAGCAATCAGCCCCAGCATTTT. This sequence encodes CATSSRQPRDYSNQPQHF.

The table lists this clone with a count of one. Relative to the germline gene, one junction end is altered; a read error may explain this. The chain combines TRBV11-2 with TRBJ1-6; 10 bases align to TRBD1. The CDR3 is made up of 16 amino acids. CDR1 is SGHAT and CDR2 is FQNNGV in the germline V gene. For the CDR3, the DNA is TGTGCCAGCAGCTTAGTGTCGGGACAGGGGAAGGCACCCCTCCACTTC. It specifies CASSLVSGQGKAPLHF.

This clone appeared a few times. V and J are TRBV27 and TRBJ1-1, with D perhaps matching TRBD1 (5 bases). CDR3 length: 20 residues. Germline CDR1 and CDR2: MNHEY and SMNVEV (reference sequence). V lost 5 bases to trimming and J lost 1 base, with 29 bases between them. CDR3 DNA sequence: TGTGCCAGCAGTCTAGGGTCTCGACCTAGGGACCCCGAGGAGAACACTGAAGCTTTCTTT. This codes for CASSLGSRPRDPEENTEAFF.

The chain has TRBV5-6 and TRBJ1-5, with D perhaps matching TRBD1 (5 bases). Trimming left V 2 bases short and J 6 bases short, with 9 bases between. This CDR3 has 13 residues. CDR1 and CDR2 (germline): SGHDT, YYEEEE. CDR3 residues: CASSLGDGQPQHF. CDR3 DNA: TGTGCCAGCAGCTTAGGGGATGGTCAGCCCCAGCATTTT. Full variable domain (outside the CDR3, taken from reference TRBV5-6 and TRBJ1-5): DAGVTQSPTHLIKTRGQQVTLRCSPKSGHDTVSWYQQALGQGPQFIFQYYEEEERQRGNFPDRFSGHQFPNYSSELNVNALLLGDSALYLCASSLGDGQPQHFGDGTRLSIL.

The chain couples TRBV6-6 to TRBJ2-1; TRBD2 matches at 8 bases. Germline assignment: CDR1 MNHNY and CDR2 SVGAGI (reference sequence). With V trimmed by 4 bases and J by 9 bases, 5 bases remained unmatched. CDR3 length: 13 amino acids. The CDR3 nucleotides read TGTGCCAGCAGTTGGAGCGGGGGTGGTGAGCAGTTCTTC. Translation gives CASSWSGGGEQFF.

This clone was counted a few times. The V gene is TRBV7-2, the J gene TRBJ1-5; 7 bases are shared with TRBD1. Germline V gene data show CDR1 as SGHTA and CDR2 as FQGNSA. The CDR3 has 17 residues. The V and J ends lost 1 base and 9 bases, in that order; junction bases with no gene match: 15. The CDR3 region is CASSLGVGDSSLRPQHF. For the CDR3, the DNA is TGTGCCAGCAGCTTAGGAGTCGGGGACAGCTCATTAAGGCCCCAGCATTTT.

The chain combines TRBV7-9 with TRBJ2-3, with D perhaps assigned TRBD1 or TRBD2 (6 bases each). This CDR3 comprises 14 residues. V lost 3 bases, J lost 2 bases, and 9 bases lay in between. The germline CDR1 and CDR2 sequences are SEHNR and FQNEAQ (reference sequence). The CDR3 loop reads CASSLRGATDTQYF. The CDR3 DNA reads TGTGCCAGCAGCTTGAGGGGGGCCACAGATACGCAGTATTTT.

The chain links TRBV27 to TRBJ1-5, with D tentatively TRBD1 (6 bases). Trimming shortened V by 6 bases and J by 3 bases, and 12 bases separated the two germline ends. There are 14 residues in the CDR3. Germline CDR1 and CDR2: MNHEY and SMNVEV (reference sequence). The chain's CDR3 is CASRVGTPNQPQHF. The CDR3 DNA reads TGTGCCAGCAGAGTCGGGACACCCAATCAGCCCCAGCATTTT.

Concerning this clone itself: An end of the junction differs from the germline gene, which may be a read error. This chain joins TRBV30 and TRBJ2-3; 9 bases match TRBD2. The length of the CDR3 is 15 residues. Looked up from germline, CDR1 is GTSNPN and CDR2 is SVGIG (reference sequence). CDR3 DNA sequence: TGTGCCTGGAGTGGTGGCGGGGGGGCTCGTTCGGCCGCCCTTTTT. Protein product: CAWSGGGGARSAALF.

The chain combines TRBV30 with TRBJ2-2, with D possibly being TRBD1 (6 bases). The germline gives CDR1 GTSNPN, CDR2 SVGIG (reference sequence). Trimming took 0 bases from V and 7 from J, leaving 15 bases between them. The CDR3 sequence is 15 residues long. The CDR3: CAWSVPDRRGGELFF. The DNA of the CDR3 is TGTGCCTGGAGTGTACCCGACAGGAGAGGCGGGGAGCTGTTTTTT.

The genes are TRBV6-5 and TRBJ2-2; a weak D match, TRBD1 (5 bases). Trimming shortened V by 5 bases and J by 7 bases, and 8 bases separated the two germline ends. The length of the CDR3 is 12 residues. Looked up from germline, CDR1 is MNHEY and CDR2 is SVGAGI. This CDR3 reads CASSPGYGELFF. The DNA of the CDR3 is TGTGCCAGCAGTCCAGGGTACGGGGAGCTGTTTTTT.

The genes are TRBV2 and TRBJ2-3; 8 nucleotides align to TRBD2. CDR3 length: 17 residues. The V gene end was trimmed by 4 bases and the J gene end by 2 bases; junction bases not matched to a gene: 11. CDR1 SNHLY and CDR2 FYNNEI come from the germline V gene. As DNA, the CDR3 is TGTGCCAGCAGTGTTTCCGATAGCGGGGCTAACACAGATACGCAGTATTTT. Its protein product is CASSVSDSGANTDTQYF.

The sample holds a few counts of this clone. The chain uses TRBV7-9 and TRBJ2-7; no definite D call. This CDR3 spans 12 amino acids. Germline V gene lookup returns CDR1 SEHNR and CDR2 FQNEAQ (reference sequence). Trimming left V 1 base short and J 6 bases short, with 7 bases between. CDR3 nucleotide sequence: TGTGCCAGCAGCTTAGGAGTCCCCGAGCAGTACTTC. This encodes CASSLGVPEQYF.

The chain joins TRBV5-1 to TRBJ2-3; D not certain. The V gene lost 0 bases and the J gene lost 0 bases, with 5 bases spanning the gap. The CDR3 contains 14 residues. The germline CDR1 and CDR2 sequences are SGHRS and YFSETQ. CDR3 nucleotides: TGCGCCAGCAGCTTGGTCCAGAGCACAGATACGCAGTATTTT. It yields the protein CASSLVQSTDTQYF.

The chain recombines TRBV5-5 with TRBJ2-3; D may be TRBD2 (6 bases). Deletions cut 3 bases from V and 7 bases from J, with 9 bases between. Germline values: CDR1 SGHKS, CDR2 YYEKEE (reference sequence). This CDR3 region has 12 residues. CDR3 region: CASSSGTYTQYF. Written as DNA, the CDR3 is TGTGCCAGCAGCTCAGGGACTTATACGCAGTATTTT.

This clone was observed once. The gene calls are TRBV29-1 and TRBJ2-2; D unresolved. The CDR3 has 14 residues. Germline-derived CDR1 and CDR2 are SQVTM and ANQGSEA. The ends were cut back, 7 bases at V and 5 bases at J, with 17 bases in the middle. The CDR3 is CSGTTGVTTGELFF. Here the CDR3 DNA reads TGCAGCGGGACGACCGGAGTGACGACCGGGGAGCTGTTTTTT.

This chain uses TRBV5-1 with TRBJ2-5; TRBD2 matches at 7 bases. The CDR3 covers 15 residues. Germline-derived CDR1 and CDR2 are SGHRS and YFSETQ. The V gene end was trimmed by 0 bases and the J gene end by 1 base; junction bases not matched to a gene: 3. The CDR3 sequence: CASSLAGTTQETQYF. CDR3 coding DNA: TGCGCCAGCAGCTTGGCCGGGACTACCCAAGAGACCCAGTACTTC.

This chain connects TRBV9 to TRBJ2-7; 11 nucleotides line up with TRBD2. The CDR3 consists of 17 residues. In germline, CDR1 is SGDLS, CDR2 YYNGEE. With 4 bases clipped from V and 1 base from J, the junction kept 10 bases outside the gene matches. The CDR3 region has the DNA TGTGCCAGCAGCCCCCCGACTAGCGGGGTACGGTCCTACGAGCAGTACTTC. It codes for CASSPPTSGVRSYEQYF.

The chain employs TRBV13 and TRBJ2-7; 8 bases map to TRBD2. V lost 3 bases and J lost 2; bases outside the gene matches: 12. Germline CDR1 is PRHDT and CDR2 is FYEKMQ (reference sequence). The CDR3 is 17 residues long. Written as DNA, the CDR3 is TGTGCCAGCAGCTTCACTACCATTAGCGGGGCAACCTACGAGCAGTACTTC. This translates into CASSFTTISGATYEQYF.

The chain is built from TRBV30 and TRBJ2-1, with 11 bases that match TRBD2. V was pared by 7 bases and J by 4 bases, with 6 bases of the junction left unmatched. Germline loops: CDR1 GTSNPN, CDR2 SVGIG (reference sequence). There are 14 residues in the CDR3. CDR3 nucleotide sequence: TGTGCCTCCTTTAGCGGGGGGGCTTACAATGAGCAGTTCTTC. Translated, it gives CASFSGGAYNEQFF. Full variable domain (missing parts from reference TRBV30 and TRBJ2-1): SQTIHQWPATLVQPVGSPLSLECTVEGTSNPNLYWYRQAAGRGLQLLFYSVGIGQISSEVPQNLSASRPQDRQFILSSKKLLLSDSGFYLCASFSGGAYNEQFFGPGTRLTVL.

V and J are TRBV27 and TRBJ2-1, with D possibly being TRBD2 (6 bases). CDR3 size: 14 residues. Germline loops: CDR1 MNHEY, CDR2 SMNVEV (reference sequence). V lost 5 bases, J lost 5 bases, and 13 bases lay in between. DNA of the CDR3: TGTGCCAGCAGTCTGCTAGCGTACCACAATGAGCAGTTCTTC. Translated: CASSLLAYHNEQFF.

This clone was counted a few times. DNA of the CDR3: TGTGCCAGCGTGGACAGGGAGAATACGCAGTATTTT. Translating gives CASVDRENTQYF. The chain links TRBV27 to TRBJ2-3; 8 nucleotides line up with TRBD1. J lost 7 bases, V lost 8 bases, and 5 bases had no gene match. The V gene's germline CDR1 is MNHEY and CDR2 SMNVEV (reference sequence). This CDR3 has 12 amino acids.

The V call is TRBV30, the J call TRBJ2-2; 8 nucleotides line up with TRBD1. CDR1 and CDR2 (germline): GTSNPN, SVGIG (reference sequence). V lost 1 base to trimming and J lost 5 bases; unmatched junction nucleotides: 12. CDR3 length: 17 amino acids. The CDR3 protein is CAWSGIGQGGWTGELFF. In DNA, the CDR3 is TGTGCCTGGAGTGGGATCGGACAGGGAGGTTGGACCGGGGAGCTGTTTTTT.